The rows below give T cell receptor beta chains drawn from one sample of a study of regulatory T cells in long-lasting Graves disease. Using its own MiXCR run on the multiplex PCR reads, TCRdb lists one record per CDR3 protein. The sample contains roughly 400,000 distinct CDR3 sequences, 20% to 25% of which appear only once. The sample was peripheral blood mononuclear cells (PBMCs), taken when the disease was refractory, from a patient treated with antithyroid drugs. The origin of the receptors is a female donor with Graves disease. Each CDR3 is given with its conserved first and last residue. The D gene is left open where the match is weak. A row's size may be missing; if present it is once, few, many or a size class.

TRBV28,14,.,TRBJ1-6,many,CASSFRGGSSPLHF,TGTGCCAGCAGTTTCCGGGGAGGGAGCTCACCCCTCCACTTT
TRBV6-2/TRBV6-3,13,.,TRBJ2-2,.,CASSYWRTGELFF,TGTGCCAGCAGTTATTGGCGCACCGGGGAGCTGTTTTTT
TRBV20-1,16,.,TRBJ1-1,.,CSARDSWLGGSTEAFF,TGCAGTGCTAGAGATAGCTGGCTGGGGGGGAGCACTGAAGCTTTCTTT
TRBV6-1,15,.,TRBJ1-5,few,CASNFPTDPSQPQHF,TGTGCCAGCAATTTTCCGACGGATCCCTCTCAGCCCCAGCATTTT
TRBV27,15,TRBD2,TRBJ2-5,many,CASSLAGGWAETQYF,TGTGCCAGCAGTTTAGCGGGAGGGTGGGCAGAGACCCAGTACTTC
TRBV29-1,17,TRBD1,TRBJ1-2,many,CSVWGPGQSHPGYGYTF,TGCAGCGTATGGGGACCGGGACAGTCCCACCCGGGGTATGGCTACACCTTC
TRBV20-1,15,.,TRBJ2-7,few,CSARPPRGGLIEQYF,TGCAGTGCTAGACCCCCGCGCGGAGGACTAATAGAGCAGTACTTC
TRBV18,16,.,TRBJ1-2,few,CASSPLGDRSNYGYTF,TGTGCCAGCTCACCGCTCGGGGACCGTTCGAACTATGGCTACACCTTC
TRBV5-1,14,.,TRBJ1-5,.,CASRPEVGNQPQHF,TGCGCCAGTAGACCCGAGGTGGGCAATCAGCCCCAGCATTTT
TRBV11-2,13,.,TRBJ1-2,few,CASSDNPGTGYTF,TGTGCCAGCAGCGACAACCCCGGTACCGGCTACACCTTC
TRBV12-3/TRBV12-4,13,TRBD1,TRBJ2-4,few,CASSLDREADQYF,TGTGCCAGCAGCCTCGACAGGGAAGCGGATCAGTACTTC
TRBV3-1,16,.,TRBJ2-5,many,CASSIQGSLAGETQYF,TGTGCCAGCAGCATACAAGGCTCCCTAGCAGGAGAGACCCAGTACTTC
TRBV29-1,12,.,TRBJ2-2,few,CSVTRETGELFF,TGCAGCGTTACCAGGGAAACCGGGGAGCTGTTTTTT
TRBV29-1,13,.,TRBJ2-1,.,CSGGKSSYNEQFF,TGCAGCGGGGGGAAAAGCTCCTACAATGAGCAGTTCTTC
TRBV6-5,14,.,TRBJ1-4,.,CASSYSQEDEKLFF,TGTGCCAGCAGTTACTCACAAGAAGATGAAAAACTGTTTTTT
TRBV20-1,13,TRBD2,TRBJ2-7,few,CSASSGISYEQYF,TGCAGTGCTAGCAGCGGGATCTCCTACGAGCAGTACTTC
TRBV29-1,13,.,TRBJ2-7,.,CSVDSQGSNEQYF,TGCAGCGTTGATTCACAGGGTTCGAACGAGCAGTACTTC
TRBV20-1,12,TRBD1,TRBJ1-2,.,CSAPGQGDGYTF,TGCAGTGCCCCGGGACAGGGGGATGGCTACACCTTC
TRBV7-2,15,.,TRBJ2-4,.,CASSPAGQAKNIQYF,TGTGCCAGCAGCCCAGCAGGCCAAGCCAAAAACATTCAGTACTTC
TRBV3-1,15,.,TRBJ2-5,many,CASSQDALAPPTQYF,TGTGCCAGCAGCCAAGATGCACTAGCCCCACCGACCCAGTACTTC
TRBV4-3,13,.,TRBJ2-7,.,CASSQALKGEQYF,TGCGCCAGCAGCCAAGCCCTGAAGGGAGAGCAGTACTTC
TRBV5-1,15,.,TRBJ1-6,.,CASNPEGSYNSPLHF,TGCGCCAGCAACCCCGAGGGGTCTTATAATTCACCCCTCCACTTT
TRBV6-1,13,.,TRBJ2-7,many,CASRITGTYEQYF,TGTGCCAGCAGGATAACAGGAACCTACGAGCAGTACTTC
TRBV30,13,.,TRBJ2-5,.,CAWASAFQETQYF,TGTGCCTGGGCGAGCGCGTTCCAAGAGACCCAGTACTTC
TRBV30,15,.,TRBJ1-4,many,CAWSATGATNEKLFF,TGTGCCTGGAGTGCTACAGGTGCAACTAATGAAAAACTGTTTTTT
TRBV12-3/TRBV12-4,14,.,TRBJ2-6,many,CASSPESGANVLTF,TGTGCCAGCAGTCCCGAGTCTGGGGCCAACGTCCTGACTTTC
TRBV12-3/TRBV12-4,15,.,TRBJ1-2,.,CASSRASGSNYGHTF,TGTGCCAGCAGCAGAGCTAGTGGATCTAACTATGGCCACACCTTC
TRBV10-2,12,TRBD1,TRBJ1-5,few,CASAQGNQPQHF,TGCGCTTCAGCACAGGGGAATCAGCCCCAGCATTTT
TRBV7-2,16,.,TRBJ1-5,many,CASSLEQVNSNQPQHF,TGTGCCAGCAGCTTAGAACAGGTCAATAGCAATCAGCCCCAGCATTTT
TRBV19,14,TRBD1,TRBJ1-2,many,CASSGQGINYGYTF,TGTGCCAGTAGCGGACAGGGGATAAACTATGGCTACACCTTC
TRBV3-1,15,TRBD1,TRBJ2-5,few,CASSQQQGPSQTQYF,TGTGCCAGCAGCCAACAACAGGGGCCGAGTCAGACCCAGTACTTC
TRBV3-1,14,.,TRBJ2-1,.,CASSQVRGGNEQFF,TGTGCCAGCAGCCAAGTGAGAGGAGGGAATGAGCAGTTCTTC
TRBV6-1,13,.,TRBJ2-2,many,CASNAGPTGELFF,TGTGCCAGCAACGCGGGGCCCACCGGGGAGCTGTTTTTT
TRBV12-5,16,TRBD1,TRBJ2-7,many,CASAPSQGAISYEQYF,TGTGCTAGTGCCCCTAGTCAGGGGGCGATAAGTTACGAGCAGTACTTC
TRBV27,15,TRBD1,TRBJ1-2,few,CASSPTRGADYGYTF,TGTGCCAGCAGTCCTACCAGGGGGGCGGACTATGGCTACACCTTC
TRBV5-1,18,TRBD2,TRBJ2-2,.,CASSQELAGGPGTGELFF,TGTGCCAGCAGCCAAGAACTAGCGGGAGGGCCGGGCACCGGGGAGCTGTTTTTT
TRBV5-4,13,.,TRBJ2-5,.,CASSRPGQETQYF,TGTGCCAGCAGCCGGCCCGGGCAAGAGACCCAGTACTTC
TRBV27,13,.,TRBJ2-1,.,CASSRVGGYEQFF,TGTGCCAGCAGTCGGGTTGGGGGATATGAGCAGTTCTTC
TRBV29-1,10,.,TRBJ2-5,.,CSVVGGTQYF,TGCAGCGTTGTCGGGGGGACCCAGTACTTC
TRBV20-1,14,.,TRBJ1-1,few,CSASLGALNTEAFF,TGCAGTGCTAGTCTAGGGGCCTTGAACACTGAAGCTTTCTTT
TRBV5-6,13,.,TRBJ2-7,.,CASSPGGGGEQYF,TGTGCCAGCAGCCCAGGGGGAGGAGGGGAGCAGTACTTC
TRBV6-1,13,.,TRBJ2-7,few,CASRTGFSYEQYF,TGTGCCAGCAGGACAGGATTCTCCTACGAGCAGTACTTC
TRBV6-2/TRBV6-3,17,.,TRBJ2-7,many,CASSAAGGPRDYYEQYF,TGTGCCAGCAGTGCCGCCGGGGGCCCTAGGGATTACTACGAGCAGTACTTC
TRBV4-3,15,.,TRBJ1-4,.,CASSQLGQFNEKLFF,TGCGCCAGCAGCCAACTTGGACAGTTTAATGAAAAACTGTTTTTT
TRBV27,15,TRBD1,TRBJ2-7,few,CASRLVGQGDYEQYF,TGTGCCAGCAGACTTGTGGGACAGGGCGACTACGAGCAGTACTTC
TRBV7-9,13,.,TRBJ2-7,.,CASSPPDVYEQYF,TGTGCCAGCAGTCCCCCAGACGTCTACGAGCAGTACTTC
TRBV16,13,.,TRBJ1-6,.,CASSQSGNSPLHF,TGTGCCAGCAGCCAATCCGGCAATTCACCCCTCCACTTT
TRBV20-1,14,.,TRBJ1-1,.,CSARGDHMDTEAFF,TGCAGTGCTAGAGGGGACCACATGGACACTGAAGCTTTCTTT
TRBV28,17,TRBD1,TRBJ1-5,few,CASSLGTGLRGNQPQHF,TGTGCCAGCAGTTTAGGGACAGGCCTAAGGGGCAATCAGCCCCAGCATTTT
TRBV19,15,TRBD1,TRBJ1-3,few,CASSKQTGDAGTIYF,TGTGCCAGTAGTAAACAAACAGGGGACGCAGGCACCATATATTTT
TRBV6-1,16,TRBD2,TRBJ2-7,many,CASSKPRREGWLEQYF,TGTGCCAGCTCCAAACCGAGACGGGAGGGCTGGCTCGAGCAGTACTTC
TRBV18,13,TRBD1,TRBJ2-7,.,CASSRTGDHEQYF,TGTGCCAGCTCACGGACAGGGGACCACGAGCAGTACTTC
TRBV7-8,14,.,TRBJ1-1,many,CASVGFGAGREAFF,TGTGCCAGCGTCGGGTTCGGGGCAGGCCGTGAAGCTTTCTTT
TRBV7-9,14,.,TRBJ2-5,many,CASGAQGYQETQYF,TGTGCCAGCGGCGCACAGGGTTACCAAGAGACCCAGTACTTC
TRBV4-1,14,TRBD2,TRBJ2-5,few,CASSQDFFLAAMYF,TGCGCCAGCAGCCAAGATTTCTTTCTAGCGGCCATGTACTTC
TRBV30,15,TRBD2,TRBJ2-7,.,CAWSTRGRLWYEQYF,TGTGCCTGGAGTACACGCGGGAGGCTTTGGTACGAGCAGTACTTC
TRBV7-9,18,.,TRBJ2-1,.,CASSPPLGLIREYNEQFF,TGTGCCAGCAGCCCTCCTTTAGGCCTTATCCGAGAGTACAATGAGCAGTTCTTC
TRBV7-6,18,.,TRBJ2-1,.,CASSSDGVYGTTYNEQFF,TGTGCCAGCAGCTCCGACGGGGTGTACGGTACAACCTACAATGAGCAGTTCTTC
TRBV30,15,.,TRBJ1-1,many,CAWSANQGVRTEAFF,TGTGCCTGGAGTGCGAATCAAGGGGTGAGGACTGAAGCTTTCTTT